A single sample is the source of the 9 T cell receptor beta chains below, sequenced in a study of cytomegalovirus exposure and HLA in healthy donors. PCR used 60 Vbeta primers and 13 Jbeta primers. Some clones are missing from TCRdb's copy, which holds only in-frame ones; the method was immunoSEQ multiplex PCR. This table holds about 60,000 clones, about 71% found once. Input material: PBMCs. All receptors come from a woman aged 60-75 years in good health and CMV-seropositive.

The chain recombines TRBV6-5 with TRBJ1-1, with unresolved D. The germline V gene encodes CDR1 MNHEY and CDR2 SVGAGI. Trimming took off 7 bases at V and 7 bases at J, with 16 bases between the two ends. The CDR3 is 13 residues long. The CDR3 DNA reads TGTGCCAGCAATAATCCCCCGGGGAATGAAGCTTTCTTT. This translates into CASNNPPGNEAFF.

CDR3 DNA sequence: TGTGCCAGCTCACCACCAGCCGTGAGCGCTGAAGCTTTCTTT. It encodes CASSPPAVSAEAFF. The chain has TRBV18 and TRBJ1-1, with D unclear. Germline-derived CDR1 and CDR2 are KGHSH and LQKENI. Trimming shortened V by 0 bases and J by 6 bases, and 11 bases separated the two germline ends. This CDR3 has 14 amino acids.

This clone occurred a few times. The chain uses TRBV2 and TRBJ2-6, with D uncertain. The CDR3 runs 16 residues. The germline V and J ends were trimmed by 5 bases and 0 bases, with 11 bases remaining between them. In germline, CDR1 is SNHLY, CDR2 FYNNEI. The chain's CDR3 is CASSYAVYSGANVLTF. For the CDR3, the DNA is TGTGCCAGCAGTTACGCGGTTTACTCTGGGGCCAACGTCCTGACTTTC. The entire variable domain, with the rest obtained from reference TRBV2 and TRBJ2-6, is as follows: EPEVTQTPSHQVTQMGQEVILRCVPISNHLYFYWYRQILGQKVEFLVSFYNNEISEKSEIFDDQFSVERPDGSNFTLKIRSTKLEDSAMYFCASSYAVYSGANVLTFGAGSRLTVL.

The rearrangement links TRBV6-5 to TRBJ2-1; weak D call: TRBD2 (5 bases). This CDR3 has 15 residues. Germline loops: CDR1 MNHEY, CDR2 SVGAGI. The germline V and J ends were trimmed by 0 bases and 12 bases, with 18 bases remaining between them. This CDR3 reads CASSYSGSFLQGQFF. The CDR3 DNA follows: TGTGCCAGCAGTTACTCAGGGAGTTTTCTACAAGGGCAGTTCTTC.

This clone was counted a few times. CDR3 bases: TGTGCCAGCAGCTTAGCGTTGCAGGGGACTAGTAACATTCAGTACTTC. Protein product: CASSLALQGTSNIQYF. The V gene is TRBV7-2, the J gene TRBJ2-4, with 8 bases identical to TRBD2. CDR1 and CDR2 from the germline V gene are SGHTA and FQGNSA. The CDR3 spans 16 residues. V was clipped by 0 bases and J by 7 bases; unmatched bases: 8.

V usage is TRBV11-2 and J usage is TRBJ2-2; possible D gene TRBD1, 6 bases. The CDR3 sequence is 15 residues long. The germline V and J ends were trimmed by 5 bases and 6 bases, with 16 bases remaining between them. Germline V CDR1 and CDR2: SGHAT, FQNNGV. This CDR3 reads CASSAYSGAAGELFF. The CDR3 DNA reads TGTGCCAGCAGCGCATATTCAGGGGCGGCCGGGGAGCTGTTTTTT.

J is TRBJ2-2 and V is TRBV9; 7 nucleotides match TRBD1. The V and J ends lost 4 bases and 4 bases, in that order; junction bases with no gene match: 10. Germline-derived CDR1 and CDR2 are SGDLS and YYNGEE. The CDR3 has 16 amino acids. The chain's CDR3 is CASSPNRGYGTGELFF. The DNA for the CDR3 is TGTGCCAGCAGCCCTAACAGGGGATATGGCACCGGGGAGCTGTTTTTT.

The chain combines TRBV9 with TRBJ2-3, with D perhaps matching TRBD1 (5 bases). Germline assignment: CDR1 SGDLS and CDR2 YYNGEE. V lost 3 bases to trimming and J lost 3 bases, with 8 bases between them. This CDR3 region has 13 residues. The CDR3 protein is CASSEGPTDTQYF. CDR3 coding DNA: TGTGCCAGCAGCGAGGGGCCAACAGATACGCAGTATTTT. The entire variable domain, with the rest obtained from reference TRBV9 and TRBJ2-3, is as follows: DSGVTQTPKHLITATGQRVTLRCSPRSGDLSVYWYQQSLDQGLQFLIQYYNGEERAKGNILERFSAQQFPDLHSELNLSSLELGDSALYFCASSEGPTDTQYFGPGTRLTVL.

This chain joins TRBV5-1 and TRBJ2-1, with 9 nucleotides matching TRBD2. Germline V CDR1 and CDR2: SGHRS, YFSETQ. The CDR3 is 16 residues long. The trim removed 4 bases at V and 9 bases at J, leaving 14 bases unmatched. The CDR3 sequence: CASSLGNSGGISEQFF. CDR3 coding DNA: TGCGCCAGCAGCCTGGGGAATAGCGGGGGTATAAGTGAGCAGTTCTTC.